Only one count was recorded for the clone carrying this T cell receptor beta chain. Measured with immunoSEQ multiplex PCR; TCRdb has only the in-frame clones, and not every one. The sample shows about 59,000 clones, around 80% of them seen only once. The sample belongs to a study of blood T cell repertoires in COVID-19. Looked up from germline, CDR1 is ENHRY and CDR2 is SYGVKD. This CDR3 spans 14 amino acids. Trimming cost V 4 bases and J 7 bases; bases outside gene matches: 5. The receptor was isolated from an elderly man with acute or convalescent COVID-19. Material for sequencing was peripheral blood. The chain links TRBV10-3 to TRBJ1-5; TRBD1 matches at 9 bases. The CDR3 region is CAISVTGQGQPQHF. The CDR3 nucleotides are TGTGCCATCAGTGTGACGGGACAGGGCCAGCCCCAGCATTTT.